Below, 30 T cell receptor beta chains from the same sample are listed, as sequenced in a study of T cell responses to AZD1222 COVID-19 vaccine. TCRdb's table, derived via immunoSEQ multiplex PCR, lists solely in-frame clones and lacks some. Of approximately 100,000 clones in the sample, less than 95% were seen once. The input for sequencing was peripheral blood, taken on day 0 of AZD1222 vaccination. These receptors all come from an adult in good health.

About this clone itself: An end of the junction does not agree with germline; a read error may underlie this. DNA of the CDR3: TGTGCCAGCAGCCTAGCAGGGACCTATAGCTATGGCTACACCTTC. Translated, it gives CASSLAGTYSYGYTF. The chain uses TRBV11-1 and TRBJ1-2; D might be TRBD1 (5 bases). There are 15 residues in the CDR3. Germline lookup yields CDR1 SGHAT and CDR2 FQDESV (reference sequence).

The CDR3 sequence is CASSLTTTDGYTF. DNA of the CDR3: TGTGCCAGCAGCTTAACGACGACGGATGGCTACACCTTC. V usage is TRBV7-3 and J usage is TRBJ1-2; D is undetermined. This CDR3 has 13 residues. The germline CDR1 and CDR2 sequences are SGHTA and FQGTGA. V was cut by 0 bases and J by 6 bases, with 8 bases left in between.

The rearrangement joins TRBV3-1 (or the pseudogene TRBV3-2) to TRBJ1-1, with 7 positions matching TRBD1. Germline CDR1 is LGHDT and CDR2 is YNNKEL (reference sequence). The V and J ends lost 0 bases and 4 bases, in that order; junction bases with no gene match: 5. The length of the CDR3 is 15 residues. CDR3 in amino acids: CASSQDTGAGTEAFF. CDR3 bases: TGTGCCAGCAGCCAAGATACAGGGGCAGGCACTGAAGCTTTCTTT.

The V call is TRBV9, the J call TRBJ2-2; D remains ambiguous. V was shortened by 4 bases and J by 6 bases, with 4 bases between the two germline ends. The CDR3 loop spans 11 amino acids. Germline V gives CDR1 SGDLS, CDR2 YYNGEE. DNA for the CDR3: TGTGCCAGCAGCTCCGCCGGGGAGCTGTTTTTT. Protein: CASSSAGELFF.

This clone was seen more than once but under ten times. The CDR3 coding sequence is TGTGCCAGCAGCCATTCGACAGGGGGGACCTACGAGCAGTACTTC. Protein product: CASSHSTGGTYEQYF. The V and J genes are TRBV4-2 and TRBJ2-7; 9 bases agree with TRBD1. The junction had 5 bases not matched to a gene; V was cut back by 3 bases and J by 2 bases. Germline V gene lookup returns CDR1 LGHNA and CDR2 YNFKEQ. This CDR3 contains 15 residues.

This clone was observed a single time. The CDR3 loop reads CASSIAGELFF. The CDR3 region has the DNA TGTGCCAGTAGTATCGCCGGGGAGCTGTTTTTT. V and J are TRBV19 and TRBJ2-2; D gene ambiguous. V was trimmed by 3 bases and J by 6 bases, leaving 2 bases between them. CDR1 and CDR2 (germline): LNHDA, SQIVND (reference sequence). The CDR3 consists of 11 residues. The variable domain in full, with the rest retrieved from reference TRBV19 and TRBJ2-2, is DGGITQSPKYLFRKEGQNVTLSCEQNLNHDAMYWYRQDPGQGLRLIYYSQIVNDFQKGDIAEGYSVSREKKESFPLTVTSAQKNPTAFYLCASSIAGELFFGEGSRLTVL.

The genes are TRBV27 and TRBJ2-7; 8 nucleotides line up with TRBD1. From germline, CDR1 is MNHEY and CDR2 SMNVEV (reference sequence). The ends lost 5 bases at V and 1 base at J; junction bases unmatched: 7. This CDR3 contains 15 residues. The CDR3 region is CASSKGTGGSYEQYF. The CDR3 coding sequence is TGTGCCAGCAGTAAAGGGACAGGAGGATCCTACGAGCAGTACTTC.

The chain is built from TRBV4-1 and TRBJ2-7; D is possibly TRBD1 (6 bases). CDR1 is MGHRA, CDR2 YSYEKL, per germline. V was trimmed by 4 bases and J by 2 bases, leaving 15 bases between them. This CDR3 has 15 amino acids. CDR3 bases: TGCGCCAGCAGCCTCCGGGACATAGGTCCCTACGAGCAGTACTTC. Translating gives CASSLRDIGPYEQYF.

The chain joins TRBV11-2 to TRBJ1-3; no firm D call. The CDR3 has 14 amino acids. The germline V gene encodes CDR1 SGHAT and CDR2 FQNNGV. Trimming took off 11 bases at V and 3 bases at J, with 17 bases between the two ends. DNA for the CDR3: TGTGCCTCCGGAAGGGCATTGGATGGAAACACCATATATTTT. Its translation is CASGRALDGNTIYF.

The genes are TRBV10-2 and TRBJ2-2; 7 bases line up with TRBD1. The CDR3 has 15 residues. Germline V gene lookup returns CDR1 WSHSY and CDR2 SAAADI. The J segment lost 7 bases and the V segment lost 6 bases, leaving 11 bases of the junction unmatched. The CDR3 loop is CASSDRDRRLGELFF. The DNA for the CDR3 is TGCGCCAGCAGCGACCGGGACAGACGGCTCGGGGAGCTGTTTTTT.

The chain couples TRBV2 to TRBJ2-3; 9 bases are shared with TRBD2. The CDR3 extends over 15 amino acids. CDR1 is SNHLY and CDR2 is FYNNEI in the germline V gene. The V segment lost 3 bases and the J segment 3 bases; nucleotides outside the gene matches: 4. The CDR3 here is CASSDLSGGTDTQYF. In nucleotides, the CDR3 is TGTGCCAGCAGTGATCTGAGCGGGGGGACAGATACGCAGTATTTT.

This chain joins TRBV7-2 and TRBJ2-1, with D maybe TRBD2 (7 bases). V gave up 5 bases and J gave up 4 bases, with 18 bases separating them. The length of the CDR3 is 16 residues. The germline V gene encodes CDR1 SGHTA and CDR2 FQGNSA. The CDR3 bases are TGTGCCAGCAGCGCCCAGGGGACTACGACATACAATGAGCAGTTCTTC. It is translated as CASSAQGTTTYNEQFF. Looking up the rest from reference TRBV7-2 and TRBJ2-1 gives the full variable domain: GAGVSQSPSNKVTEKGKDVELRCDPISGHTALYWYRQSLGQGLEFLIYFQGNSAPDKSGLPSDRFSAERTGGSVSTLTIQRTQQEDSAVYLCASSAQGTTTYNEQFFGPGTRLTVL.

V is TRBV3-1 (or the pseudogene TRBV3-2) and J is TRBJ1-4, with D unresolved. Germline CDR1 is LGHDT and CDR2 is YNNKEL (reference sequence). V was shortened by 2 bases and J by 8 bases, with 15 bases between the two germline ends. The CDR3 covers 15 residues. The CDR3: CASSQPVGVGEKLFF. The CDR3 DNA follows: TGTGCCAGCAGCCAACCGGTCGGGGTGGGGGAAAAACTGTTTTTT.

The chain couples TRBV27 to TRBJ1-1; the D is unclear. Germline V lookup: CDR1 MNHEY, CDR2 SMNVEV (reference sequence). The CDR3 loop spans 15 amino acids. The ends were cut back, 4 bases at V and 2 bases at J, with 14 bases in the middle. The CDR3 reads CASSYRTHLNTEAFF. In DNA, the CDR3 is TGTGCCAGCAGTTACCGGACTCATTTAAACACTGAAGCTTTCTTT.

The chain carries TRBV6-5 and TRBJ1-4, with D hard to call. Germline CDR1 and CDR2: MNHEY and SVGAGI. V lost 7 bases and J 0 bases, leaving 9 bases between the germline ends. The CDR3 covers 14 residues. CDR3 sequence: CASNGPATNEKLFF. The CDR3 DNA reads TGTGCCAGCAATGGCCCTGCAACTAATGAAAAACTGTTTTTT.

V and J are TRBV19 and TRBJ2-1, with TRBD1 identical over 9 bases. CDR1 and CDR2 from the germline V gene are LNHDA and SQIVND (reference sequence). This CDR3 has 12 residues. After removal of 4 bases from V and 9 bases from J, the junction contained 1 base not matched to a gene. CDR3 residues: CASSNRGPEQFF. The CDR3 DNA follows: TGTGCCAGTAGTAACAGGGGGCCTGAGCAGTTCTTC.

The chain is built from TRBV2 and TRBJ1-5, with TRBD1 identical over 10 bases. Trimming removed 6 bases from V and 2 bases from J; junction bases left unmatched: 1. The CDR3 totals 14 residues. Germline V lookup: CDR1 SNHLY, CDR2 FYNNEI. The CDR3 coding sequence is TGTGCCAGCAGCGGGACAGGGGGCAATCAGCCCCAGCATTTT. Its translation: CASSGTGGNQPQHF.

This clone was picked up one time. Other DNA sequences of this sample code for an identical CDR3. The J gene is TRBJ1-2, the V gene TRBV18; no reliable D call. The V and J ends lost 3 bases and 3 bases respectively, with 8 bases between them. This CDR3 is 13 amino acids long. The germline V gene encodes CDR1 KGHSH and CDR2 LQKENI. CDR3 region: CASSPSGDYGYTF. The CDR3 DNA is TGTGCCAGCTCACCCAGCGGCGACTATGGCTACACCTTC.

The chain carries TRBV4-2 and TRBJ2-7; 7 bases are a match to TRBD1. Germline V gene sequence: CDR1 LGHNA, CDR2 YNFKEQ. There are 14 residues in the CDR3. The ends lost 1 base at V and 3 bases at J; junction bases unmatched: 3. The CDR3 bases are TGTGCCAGCAGCCAAGCGACAGGGCACTACGAGCAGTACTTC. As protein: CASSQATGHYEQYF.

The V call is TRBV5-1, the J call TRBJ2-2; D possibly corresponds to TRBD2 (6 bases). Trimming cost V 4 bases and J 2 bases, with 15 bases left between them. Germline lookup yields CDR1 SGHRS and CDR2 YFSETQ. The CDR3 spans 16 residues. This CDR3 reads CASSGIGRTNTGELFF. CDR3 bases: TGCGCCAGCAGCGGGATAGGGAGGACCAACACCGGGGAGCTGTTTTTT. Combining the CDR3 with reference TRBV5-1 and TRBJ2-2 gives the whole variable domain KAGVTQTPRYLIKTRGQQVTLSCSPISGHRSVSWYQQTPGQGLQFLFEYFSETQRNKGNFPGRFSGRQFSNSRSEMNVSTLELGDSALYLCASSGIGRTNTGELFFGEGSRLTVL.

The rearrangement links TRBV21-1 to TRBJ2-3; TRBD1 is the table's D call and was not checked against the DNA. TRBV21-1 is tagged as a pseudogene. There are 18 residues in the CDR3. Here the CDR3 reads CASSIKTPGQGFTDTQYF. CDR3 DNA: TGTGCCAGCAGCATCAAGACCCCGGGACAGGGATTCACAGATACGCAGTATTTT.

The chain couples TRBV4-1 to TRBJ1-1; D not certain. The CDR3 is 18 residues long. V was pared by 5 bases and J by 5 bases, with 27 bases between. The germline V gene encodes CDR1 MGHRA and CDR2 YSYEKL. This chain's CDR3 is CASSAIIAAPIPGTEAFF. The CDR3 nucleotides are TGCGCCAGCAGCGCAATTATAGCAGCCCCGATTCCTGGAACTGAAGCTTTCTTT.

The chain links TRBV10-3 to TRBJ1-5; D possibly corresponds to TRBD1 (5 bases). CDR1 ENHRY and CDR2 SYGVKD come from the germline V gene. The CDR3 contains 15 residues. V was cut by 6 bases and J by 6 bases, with 18 bases left in between. In DNA, the CDR3 is TGTGCCATCAGCGCGGCGGGGGATTTGACTCAGCCCCAGCATTTT. Translated, it gives CAISAAGDLTQPQHF.

This clone is deemed medium-sized (0.01 to 0.1%). DNA for the CDR3: TGTGCCAGCGGCTCGGGACAGGGTAACGAAAAACTGTTTTTT. Translating it yields CASGSGQGNEKLFF. The chain links TRBV6-5 to TRBJ1-4, with TRBD1 matching 9 bases. Trimming removed 8 bases from V and 8 bases from J; junction bases left unmatched: 9. Germline V gives CDR1 MNHEY, CDR2 SVGAGI. The CDR3 spans 14 residues.

The chain links TRBV28 to TRBJ2-1; possibly TRBD1 or TRBD2 for D (5 bases each). The CDR3 spans 14 residues. Germline values: CDR1 MDHEN, CDR2 SYDVKM. Trimming removed 2 bases from V and 7 bases from J, with 12 bases in between. CDR3 residues: CASSLKGRPNEQFF. The CDR3 DNA follows: TGTGCCAGCAGTTTAAAGGGGAGACCGAATGAGCAGTTCTTC.

V and J are TRBV28 and TRBJ1-5; possible D gene TRBD1, 6 bases. Germline lookup yields CDR1 MDHEN and CDR2 SYDVKM. This CDR3 spans 20 amino acids. The V end lost 1 base, the J end lost 0 bases, and 22 bases lay between the germline ends. The DNA of the CDR3 is TGTGCCAGCAGTTTATATGGGGGGCGGGATGTTGTTGTTAGCAATCAGCCCCAGCATTTT. It specifies CASSLYGGRDVVVSNQPQHF. The full variable domain, in which reference TRBV28 and TRBJ1-5 provide the parts outside the CDR3, is DVKVTQSSRYLVKRTGEKVFLECVQDMDHENMFWYRQDPGLGLRLIYFSYDVKMKEKGDIPEGYSVSREKKERFSLILESASTNQTSMYLCASSLYGGRDVVVSNQPQHFGDGTRLSIL.

The chain recombines TRBV12-5 with TRBJ1-1; D is possibly TRBD1 (5 bases). The germline gives CDR1 LGHNT, CDR2 FRNRAP. Trimming removed 2 bases at V and 0 bases at J, with 16 bases between. This CDR3 has 17 amino acids. CDR3 nucleotides: TGTGCTAGTGGTTTGAACCCGGGGCGGGATATGAACACTGAAGCTTTCTTT. Its translation: CASGLNPGRDMNTEAFF.

The rearrangement links TRBV6-5 to TRBJ1-2; D gene unclear. Germline-derived CDR1 and CDR2 are MNHEY and SVGAGI. The length of the CDR3 is 15 residues. V was cut by 0 bases and J by 0 bases, with 8 bases left in between. CDR3 sequence: CASSYSTLTNYGYTF. Here the CDR3 DNA reads TGTGCCAGCAGTTACTCGACATTAACTAACTATGGCTACACCTTC.

The chain uses TRBV27 and TRBJ1-2, with TRBD1 as a possible D gene (5 bases). CDR3 length: 14 residues. V was pared by 1 base and J by 4 bases, with 10 bases between. CDR1 is MNHEY, CDR2 SMNVEV, per germline (reference sequence). The CDR3 nucleotides read TGTGCCAGCAGTTTATACGGCAGGGCCTATGGCTACACCTTC. Translation: CASSLYGRAYGYTF.

The CDR3 bases are TGTGCCAGCACCTGGGGCGGAAACACCATATATTTT. Protein product: CASTWGGNTIYF. The gene calls are TRBV28 and TRBJ1-3; a possible D gene is TRBD1 (5 bases). With 7 bases removed from V and 4 bases from J, the gap between germline ends came to 8 bases. Germline V gene lookup returns CDR1 MDHEN and CDR2 SYDVKM. The CDR3 contains 12 residues.